This TCR beta chain was sequenced during a study of blood T cell repertoires in COVID-19. In the original processing: For nucleated cells, counts were estimated from reference gene primer amplification. The table came from immunoSEQ multiplex PCR; TCRdb's copy has only in-frame clones and leaves some out. The D gene and trimming were derived from the DNA, and the V and J assignments and clone size from that table. The table includes about 110,000 clones, 81% detected once. This CDR3 has 11 amino acids. The germline V gene has CDR1 SQVTM and CDR2 ANQGSEA. Sample: peripheral blood. The TCR was taken from a woman between 65 and 79 years old with acute or convalescent COVID-19. The chain couples TRBV29-1 to TRBJ1-1; no reliable D call. The CDR3: CTDVRGAEAFF. The CDR3 DNA sequence: TGCACTGATGTAAGAGGAGCTGAAGCTTTCTTT.